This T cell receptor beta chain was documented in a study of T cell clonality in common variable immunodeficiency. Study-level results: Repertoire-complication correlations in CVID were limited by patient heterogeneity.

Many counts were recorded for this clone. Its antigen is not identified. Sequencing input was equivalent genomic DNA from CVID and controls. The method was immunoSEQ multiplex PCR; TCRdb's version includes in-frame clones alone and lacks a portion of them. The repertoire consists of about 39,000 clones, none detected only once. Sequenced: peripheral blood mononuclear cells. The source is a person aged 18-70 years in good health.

The CDR3 protein is CASSLGIDSFFTDTQYF. Partial CDR3 DNA: TGCGCCAGCAGCTTGGGAATAGATTCCTTTTTCACAGATACG. V and J are TRBV5-1 and TRBJ2-3; D not certain. Coverage ceases 3 residues before the CDR3 finishes, and the germline J gene fills in the end. The CDR3 has 17 amino acids. V dropped 0 bases and J dropped 2 bases, with 16 bases sitting between them. Germline V gene lookup returns CDR1 SGHRS and CDR2 YFSETQ.